The T cell receptor (beta chain) described here comes from a study of early T cells in non-severe SARS-CoV-2 infection. Background on the study: The authors sequenced bulk RNA from unsorted whole blood, leaving chains unpaired.

This CDR3 contains 16 residues. The germline V gene has CDR1 SGHRS and CDR2 YFSETQ. Trimming left V 1 base short and J 4 bases short, with 15 bases between. Study-wide points: Matching results from VDJdb favored anti-spike CD8 responses, leaving private and CD4 specificities undetected.

This clonotype came up a few times. Its antigen is unknown. Unique molecular identifiers were added to individual cDNA molecules. TCRdb redid the calling of the 5' RACE reads with MiXCR, one entry per CDR3 protein. Of 99,000 or so distinct CDR3 sequences detected, around a sixth appear once; the ten largest clones hold over 1%. V usage is TRBV5-1 and J usage is TRBJ1-3; D call uncertain. The TCR sequence derives from an adult who was a healthcare worker with PCR-confirmed SARS-CoV-2 infection or an uninfected control (not recorded which). Sequencing was done on a sample of whole blood. The CDR3 DNA reads as TGCGCCAGCAGCTTGTGGGCAACGCAAGGAGGAAACACCATATATTTT. This sequence encodes CASSLWATQGGNTIYF.